This T cell receptor beta chain was sequenced for a study of cytomegalovirus exposure and HLA in healthy donors. Study at large: An early release of data contained 75 million to 90 million unique TCRs, which came from HLA-typed donors.

Researchers ran the PCR with 60 Vbeta and 13 Jbeta primers. TCRdb's copy holds only in-frame clones and misses some; the assay was immunoSEQ multiplex PCR. The table shows around 200,000 clones, with 75% to 85% occurring only once. General study results and limits: On later analysis, the bulk of CMV-associated TCR beta chains appeared to be HLA-restricted. The authors assumed roughly uniform sequencing depth across donors for presence/absence analyses. Follow-up analysis seemed to connect common viral pathogens with several of the most significant clusters identified.

A note on this clone: The antigen is unknown.

The TCR sequence derives from a boy aged 5-17 years in good health and CMV-seronegative. Sequencing was done on a sample of PBMCs.

The CDR3 DNA follows: TGTGCCAGCAGTGTAAATGACAGGGGCCCTGGAAACACCATATATTTT. Translation: CASSVNDRGPGNTIYF. The chain joins TRBV6-1 to TRBJ1-3; 8 positions agree with TRBD1. This CDR3 comprises 16 residues. V trimming: 4 bases; J trimming: 2 bases; junction bases outside the gene matches: 7. Germline V lookup: CDR1 MNHNS, CDR2 SASEGT.